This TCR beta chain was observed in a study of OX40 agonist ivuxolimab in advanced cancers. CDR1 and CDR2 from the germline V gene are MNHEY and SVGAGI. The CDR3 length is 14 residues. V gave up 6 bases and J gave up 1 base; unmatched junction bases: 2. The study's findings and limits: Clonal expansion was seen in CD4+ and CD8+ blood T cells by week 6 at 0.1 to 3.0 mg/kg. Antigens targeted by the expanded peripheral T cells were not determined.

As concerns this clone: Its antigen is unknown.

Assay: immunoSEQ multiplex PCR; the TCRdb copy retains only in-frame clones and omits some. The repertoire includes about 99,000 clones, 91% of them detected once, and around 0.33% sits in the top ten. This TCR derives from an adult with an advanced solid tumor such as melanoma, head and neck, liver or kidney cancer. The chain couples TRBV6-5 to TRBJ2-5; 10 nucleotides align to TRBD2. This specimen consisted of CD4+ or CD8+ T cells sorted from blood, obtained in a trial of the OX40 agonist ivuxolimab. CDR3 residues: CASSRTSGQETQYF. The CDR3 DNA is TGTGCCAGCAGCCGGACTAGCGGCCAAGAGACCCAGTACTTC.